A selection of T cell receptor beta chains follows, all from one sample in a study of T cell responses to AZD1222 COVID-19 vaccine. The method was immunoSEQ multiplex PCR; TCRdb's version includes in-frame clones alone and lacks a portion of them. Of around 100,000 clones listed, less than 95% were seen once; the top ten hold around 4.8%. The sequenced sample was peripheral blood, obtained on day 0 of AZD1222 vaccination. Source of these receptors: an adult in good health. Both conserved end residues are part of each CDR3. A D gene is named only where the DNA matches it firmly. Not every row has a clone size; where given, it reads once, few, many or a size class.

V gene: TRBV12-5; J gene: TRBJ1-6; clone size: NA; D gene: NA; CDR3 protein: CASGLVLGGNSPLHF; CDR3 DNA: TGTGCTAGTGGTTTGGTACTGGGGGGGAATTCACCCCTCCACTTT
V gene: TRBV5-1; J gene: TRBJ1-3; clone size: NA; D gene: NA; CDR3 protein: CASSLDSGPANTIYF; CDR3 DNA: TGCGCCAGCAGCTTGGACTCCGGACCAGCGAACACCATATATTTT
V gene: TRBV3-1/TRBV3-2; J gene: TRBJ2-2; clone size: few; D gene: NA; CDR3 protein: CASSQAGGGNGELFF; CDR3 DNA: TGTGCCAGCAGCCAAGCTGGGGGGGGCAACGGGGAGCTGTTTTTT
V gene: TRBV6-5; J gene: TRBJ1-2; clone size: once; D gene: NA; CDR3 protein: CASIGQPGGYTF; CDR3 DNA: TGTGCCAGCATTGGTCAGCCCGGTGGCTACACCTTC
V gene: TRBV3-1/TRBV3-2; J gene: TRBJ2-5; clone size: NA; D gene: TRBD2; CDR3 protein: CASSQGIAGLRETQYF; CDR3 DNA: TGTGCCAGCAGCCAGGGGATAGCGGGATTGAGGGAGACCCAGTACTTC
V gene: TRBV29-1; J gene: TRBJ1-1; clone size: once; D gene: TRBD1; CDR3 protein: CSVTHRGGTEAFF; CDR3 DNA: TGCAGCGTCACCCACAGGGGGGGCACTGAAGCTTTCTTT
V gene: TRBV4-1; J gene: TRBJ2-7; clone size: NA; D gene: NA; CDR3 protein: CASSQQPAGASSYEQYF; CDR3 DNA: TGCGCCAGCAGCCAGCAACCAGCCGGGGCCAGCTCCTACGAGCAGTACTTC
V gene: TRBV6-2/TRBV6-3; J gene: TRBJ2-5; clone size: NA; D gene: NA; CDR3 protein: CASSYGGSRETQYF; CDR3 DNA: TGTGCCAGCAGTTACGGAGGTTCACGGGAGACCCAGTACTTC
V gene: TRBV5-4; J gene: TRBJ2-2; clone size: NA; D gene: TRBD2; CDR3 protein: CASSRGESGELFF; CDR3 DNA: TGTGCCAGCAGCCGGGGGGAGAGCGGGGAGCTGTTTTTT
V gene: TRBV2; J gene: TRBJ2-7; clone size: NA; D gene: NA; CDR3 protein: CASSDPGLSYYEQYF; CDR3 DNA: TGTGCCAGCAGTGACCCGGGACTGAGCTACTACGAGCAGTACTTC
V gene: TRBV4-1; J gene: TRBJ2-1; clone size: NA; D gene: NA; CDR3 protein: CASSQVRGRYNEQFF; CDR3 DNA: TGCGCCAGCAGCCAAGTCCGAGGGCGGTACAATGAGCAGTTCTTC
V gene: TRBV7-9; J gene: TRBJ1-2; clone size: NA; D gene: NA; CDR3 protein: CASSLPADPYSGYTF; CDR3 DNA: TGTGCCAGCAGCTTACCCGCAGACCCCTATAGTGGCTACACCTTC
V gene: TRBV6-2/TRBV6-3; J gene: TRBJ1-2; clone size: NA; D gene: TRBD1; CDR3 protein: CASSYDPGQGAGGYTF; CDR3 DNA: TGTGCCAGCAGTTACGATCCGGGACAGGGGGCTGGTGGCTACACCTTC
V gene: TRBV4-2; J gene: TRBJ1-6; clone size: NA; D gene: TRBD1; CDR3 protein: CASSQPTGGEYNSPLHF; CDR3 DNA: TGTGCCAGCAGCCAACCCACAGGGGGCGAATATAATTCACCCCTCCACTTT
V gene: TRBV12-5; J gene: TRBJ1-3; clone size: NA; D gene: NA; CDR3 protein: CASGSPPGGTIYF; CDR3 DNA: TGTGCTAGTGGTTCCCCCCCTGGGGGCACCATATATTTT
V gene: TRBV12-3/TRBV12-4; J gene: TRBJ2-7; clone size: NA; D gene: NA; CDR3 protein: CASSEVRDEQYF; CDR3 DNA: TGTGCCAGCAGTGAAGTCAGGGACGAGCAGTACTTC
V gene: TRBV28; J gene: TRBJ1-5; clone size: NA; D gene: NA; CDR3 protein: CASILGAGRNQPQHF; CDR3 DNA: TGTGCCAGCATCTTAGGGGCGGGACGTAATCAGCCCCAGCATTTT
V gene: TRBV4-2; J gene: TRBJ2-5; clone size: NA; D gene: NA; CDR3 protein: CASSQASGETLGTQYF; CDR3 DNA: TGTGCCAGCAGCCAGGCCAGTGGAGAGACGTTGGGGACCCAGTACTTC
V gene: TRBV7-9; J gene: TRBJ1-1; clone size: medium-sized; D gene: NA; CDR3 protein: CASTTTLDGWVEAFF; CDR3 DNA: TGTGCCAGCACCACCACGCTCGACGGGTGGGTTGAAGCTTTCTTT
V gene: TRBV7-8; J gene: TRBJ1-1; clone size: NA; D gene: NA; CDR3 protein: CASSLWQIQVETEAFF; CDR3 DNA: TGTGCCAGCAGCTTATGGCAGATACAGGTAGAGACTGAAGCTTTCTTT
V gene: TRBV2; J gene: TRBJ2-7; clone size: NA; D gene: TRBD2; CDR3 protein: CASSEGTSHLYEQYF; CDR3 DNA: TGTGCCAGCAGTGAAGGGACTAGCCACCTCTACGAGCAGTACTTC
V gene: TRBV4-1; J gene: TRBJ1-4; clone size: NA; D gene: NA; CDR3 protein: CASSPFSNEKLFF; CDR3 DNA: TGCGCCAGCAGCCCGTTCTCTAATGAAAAACTGTTTTTT
V gene: TRBV19; J gene: TRBJ2-1; clone size: once; D gene: TRBD1; CDR3 protein: CASSRGTALYNEQFF; CDR3 DNA: TGTGCCAGTAGTAGGGGGACAGCCTTGTACAATGAGCAGTTCTTC
V gene: TRBV2; J gene: TRBJ2-7; clone size: NA; D gene: TRBD2; CDR3 protein: CASRRIRPGEGYEQYF; CDR3 DNA: TGTGCCAGCAGGCGTATCCGCCCGGGGGAGGGCTACGAGCAGTACTTC
V gene: TRBV19; J gene: TRBJ2-7; clone size: NA; D gene: NA; CDR3 protein: CASSRGSEQYF; CDR3 DNA: TGTGCCAGTAGTCGGGGTAGCGAGCAGTACTTC
V gene: TRBV10-3; J gene: TRBJ1-2; clone size: NA; D gene: TRBD1; CDR3 protein: CAISQGQGGGYTF; CDR3 DNA: TGTGCCATCAGTCAGGGACAGGGAGGTGGCTACACCTTC